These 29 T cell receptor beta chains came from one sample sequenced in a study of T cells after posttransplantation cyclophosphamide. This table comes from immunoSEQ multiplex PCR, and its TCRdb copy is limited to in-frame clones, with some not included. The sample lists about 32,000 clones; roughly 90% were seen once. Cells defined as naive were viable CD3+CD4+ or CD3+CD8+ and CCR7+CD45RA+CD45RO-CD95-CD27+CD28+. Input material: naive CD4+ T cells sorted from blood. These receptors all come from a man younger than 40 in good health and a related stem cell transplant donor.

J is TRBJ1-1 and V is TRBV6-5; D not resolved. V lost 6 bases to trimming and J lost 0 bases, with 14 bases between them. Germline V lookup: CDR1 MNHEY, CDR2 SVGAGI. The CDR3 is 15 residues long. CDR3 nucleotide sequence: TGTGCCAGCAGCTCGGGGAACTCAATGAACACTGAAGCTTTCTTT. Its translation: CASSSGNSMNTEAFF.

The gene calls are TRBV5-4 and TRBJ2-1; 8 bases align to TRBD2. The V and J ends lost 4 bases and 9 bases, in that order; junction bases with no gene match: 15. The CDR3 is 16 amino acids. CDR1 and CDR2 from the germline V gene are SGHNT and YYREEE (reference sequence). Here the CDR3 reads CASSLRERGTGGEQFF. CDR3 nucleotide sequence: TGTGCCAGCAGCCTCCGGGAGCGGGGGACGGGGGGTGAGCAGTTCTTC.

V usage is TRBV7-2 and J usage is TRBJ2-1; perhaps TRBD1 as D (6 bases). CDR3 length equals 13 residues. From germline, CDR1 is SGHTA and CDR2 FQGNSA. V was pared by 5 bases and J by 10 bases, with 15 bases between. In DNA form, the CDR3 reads TGTGCCAGCAGCGGGCGACAGGCAGGAGAGCAGTTCTTC. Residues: CASSGRQAGEQFF.

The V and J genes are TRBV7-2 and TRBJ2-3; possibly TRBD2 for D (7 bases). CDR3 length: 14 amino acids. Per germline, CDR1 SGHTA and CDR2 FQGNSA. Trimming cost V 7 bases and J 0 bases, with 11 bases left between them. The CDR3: CASTRGASTDTQYF. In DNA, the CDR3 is TGTGCCAGCACCCGGGGGGCGAGCACAGATACGCAGTATTTT.

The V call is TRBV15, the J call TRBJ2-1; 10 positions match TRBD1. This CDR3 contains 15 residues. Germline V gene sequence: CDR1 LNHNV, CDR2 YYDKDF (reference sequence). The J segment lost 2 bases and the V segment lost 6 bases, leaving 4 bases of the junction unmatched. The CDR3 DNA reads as TGTGCCACCAGGAACGGACAGGGGGCCTACAATGAGCAGTTCTTC. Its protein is CATRNGQGAYNEQFF.

The CDR3 sequence: CASSPGTGSPDTQYF. The CDR3 nucleotides are TGTGCCAGCTCACCCGGGACAGGGTCCCCAGATACGCAGTATTTT. The gene calls are TRBV18 and TRBJ2-3, with TRBD1 matching 9 bases. Germline loops: CDR1 KGHSH, CDR2 LQKENI. V was clipped by 3 bases and J by 4 bases; unmatched bases: 5. CDR3 length: 15 residues.

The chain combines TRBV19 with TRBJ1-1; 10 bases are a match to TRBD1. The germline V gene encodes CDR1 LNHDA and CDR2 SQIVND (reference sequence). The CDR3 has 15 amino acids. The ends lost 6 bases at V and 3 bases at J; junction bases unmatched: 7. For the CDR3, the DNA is TGTGCCAGTAGCCTCTCAGACAGGGGGCACACTGAAGCTTTCTTT. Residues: CASSLSDRGHTEAFF.

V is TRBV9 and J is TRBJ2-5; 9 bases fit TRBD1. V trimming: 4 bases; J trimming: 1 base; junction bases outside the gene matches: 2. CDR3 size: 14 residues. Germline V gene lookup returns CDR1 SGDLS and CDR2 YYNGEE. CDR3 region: CASSPTGGQETQYF. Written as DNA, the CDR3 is TGTGCCAGCAGCCCGACAGGGGGCCAAGAGACCCAGTACTTC.

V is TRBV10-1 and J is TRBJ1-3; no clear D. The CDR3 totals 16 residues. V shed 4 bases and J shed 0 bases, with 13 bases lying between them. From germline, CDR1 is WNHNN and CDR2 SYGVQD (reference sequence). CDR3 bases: TGCGCCAGCAGTGTGACTGACGTTCCCTCTGGAAACACCATATATTTT. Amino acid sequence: CASSVTDVPSGNTIYF.

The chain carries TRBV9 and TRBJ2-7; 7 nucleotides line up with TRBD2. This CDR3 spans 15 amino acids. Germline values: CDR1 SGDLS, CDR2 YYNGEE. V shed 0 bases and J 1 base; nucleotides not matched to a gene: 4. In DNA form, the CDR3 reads TGTGCCAGCAGCGTAGAAGGTAGCGGGTCCTACGAGCAGTACTTC. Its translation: CASSVEGSGSYEQYF.

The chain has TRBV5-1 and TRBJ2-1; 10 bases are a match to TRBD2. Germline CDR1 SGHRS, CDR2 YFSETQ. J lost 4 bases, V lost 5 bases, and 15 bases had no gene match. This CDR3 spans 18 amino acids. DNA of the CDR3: TGCGCCAGCAGGTCTGGGGGTAGCGGGGGGCCGGGTTACAATGAGCAGTTCTTC. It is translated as CASRSGGSGGPGYNEQFF.

In DNA, the CDR3 is TGTGCCAGCAGTCCTCGAACAGGGTTGAATCAGCCCCAGCATTTT. This codes for CASSPRTGLNQPQHF. The gene calls are TRBV6-6 and TRBJ1-5, with D possibly matching TRBD1 (6 bases). The V and J ends lost 5 bases and 4 bases respectively, with 15 bases between them. Germline V gene sequence: CDR1 MNHNY, CDR2 SVGAGI (reference sequence). The CDR3 length is 15 residues.

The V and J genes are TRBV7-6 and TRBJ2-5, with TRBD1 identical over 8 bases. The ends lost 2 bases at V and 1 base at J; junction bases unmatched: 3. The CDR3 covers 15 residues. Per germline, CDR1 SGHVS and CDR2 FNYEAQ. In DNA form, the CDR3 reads TGTGCCAGCAGCTTACGCGGGACAGGCCAAGAGACCCAGTACTTC. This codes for CASSLRGTGQETQYF.

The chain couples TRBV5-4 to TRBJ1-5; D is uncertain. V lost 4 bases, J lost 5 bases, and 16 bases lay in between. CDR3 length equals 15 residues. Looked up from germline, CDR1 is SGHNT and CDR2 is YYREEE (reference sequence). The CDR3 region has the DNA TGTGCCAGCAGCAAAGGAGCGGGCTGGGATCAGCCCCAGCATTTT. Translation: CASSKGAGWDQPQHF.

The CDR3 bases are TGTGCCAGCAGCGACTCGACAGGGGGGGAGACAGATACGCAGTATTTT. It specifies CASSDSTGGETDTQYF. The J gene is TRBJ2-3, the V gene TRBV7-2, with TRBD1 identical over 9 bases. Germline-derived CDR1 and CDR2 are SGHTA and FQGNSA. The CDR3 is 16 amino acids. V trimming: 5 bases; J trimming: 3 bases; junction bases outside the gene matches: 9.

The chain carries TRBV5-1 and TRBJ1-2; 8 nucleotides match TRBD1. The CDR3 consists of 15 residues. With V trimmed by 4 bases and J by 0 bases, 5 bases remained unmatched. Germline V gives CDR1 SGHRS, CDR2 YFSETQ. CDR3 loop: CASSTGQGTNYGYTF. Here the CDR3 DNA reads TGCGCCAGCAGCACCGGACAGGGAACTAACTATGGCTACACCTTC.

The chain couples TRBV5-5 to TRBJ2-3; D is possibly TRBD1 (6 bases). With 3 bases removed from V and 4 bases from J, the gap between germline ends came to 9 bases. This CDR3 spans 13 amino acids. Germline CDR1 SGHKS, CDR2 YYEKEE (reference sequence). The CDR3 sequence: CASSSSGADTQYF. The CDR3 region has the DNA TGTGCCAGCAGCTCCTCAGGGGCAGATACGCAGTATTTT.

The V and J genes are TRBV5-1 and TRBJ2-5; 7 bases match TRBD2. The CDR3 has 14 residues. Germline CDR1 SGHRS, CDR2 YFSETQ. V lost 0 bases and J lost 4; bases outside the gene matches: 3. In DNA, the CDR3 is TGCGCCAGCAGCTTGGGGGGGGGAAGAGAGACCCAGTACTTC. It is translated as CASSLGGGRETQYF.

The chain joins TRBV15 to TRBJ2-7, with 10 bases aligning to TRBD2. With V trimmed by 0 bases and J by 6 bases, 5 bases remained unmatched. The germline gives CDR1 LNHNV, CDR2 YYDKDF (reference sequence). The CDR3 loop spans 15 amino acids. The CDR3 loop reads CATSRDELAGREQYF. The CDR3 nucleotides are TGTGCCACCAGCAGAGATGAACTAGCGGGGCGCGAGCAGTACTTC.

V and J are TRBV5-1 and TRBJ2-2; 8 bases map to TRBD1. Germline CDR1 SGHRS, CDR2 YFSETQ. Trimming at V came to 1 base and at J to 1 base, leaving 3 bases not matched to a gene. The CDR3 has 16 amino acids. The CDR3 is CASSLPRGRNTGELFF. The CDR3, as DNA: TGCGCCAGCAGCTTGCCCAGGGGGCGGAACACCGGGGAGCTGTTTTTT.

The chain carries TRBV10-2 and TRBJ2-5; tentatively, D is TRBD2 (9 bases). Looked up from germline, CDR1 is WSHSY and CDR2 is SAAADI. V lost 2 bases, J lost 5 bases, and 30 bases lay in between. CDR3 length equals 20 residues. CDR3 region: CASSEVTGGPSGDLRETQYF. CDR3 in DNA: TGCGCCAGCAGTGAGGTAACAGGGGGGCCTAGCGGGGACTTAAGGGAGACCCAGTACTTC.

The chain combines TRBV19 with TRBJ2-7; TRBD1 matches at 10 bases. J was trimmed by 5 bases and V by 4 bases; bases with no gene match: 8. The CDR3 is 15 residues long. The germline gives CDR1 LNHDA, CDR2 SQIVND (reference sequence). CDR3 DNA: TGTGCCAGTAGTACGAGACAGGGGGCGAGGCACGAGCAGTACTTC. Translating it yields CASSTRQGARHEQYF.

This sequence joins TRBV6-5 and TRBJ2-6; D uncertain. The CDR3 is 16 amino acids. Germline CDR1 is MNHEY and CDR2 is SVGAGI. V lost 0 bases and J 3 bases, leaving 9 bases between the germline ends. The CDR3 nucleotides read TGTGCCAGCAGTTACTCATGGGCGAATGGGGCCAACGTCCTGACTTTC. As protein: CASSYSWANGANVLTF.

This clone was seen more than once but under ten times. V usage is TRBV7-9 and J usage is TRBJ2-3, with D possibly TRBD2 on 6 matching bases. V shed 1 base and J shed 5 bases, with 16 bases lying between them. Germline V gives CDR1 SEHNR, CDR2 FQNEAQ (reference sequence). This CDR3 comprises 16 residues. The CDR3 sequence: CASSLVARGRGDTQYF. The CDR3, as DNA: TGTGCCAGCAGCTTAGTGGCGCGGGGCCGGGGAGATACGCAGTATTTT.

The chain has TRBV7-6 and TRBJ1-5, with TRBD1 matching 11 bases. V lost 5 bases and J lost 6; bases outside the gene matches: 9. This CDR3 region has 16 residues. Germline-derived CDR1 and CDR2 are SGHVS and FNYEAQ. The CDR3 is CASSPYPGTGGQPQHF. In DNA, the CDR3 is TGTGCCAGCAGCCCCTATCCCGGGACAGGGGGTCAGCCCCAGCATTTT.

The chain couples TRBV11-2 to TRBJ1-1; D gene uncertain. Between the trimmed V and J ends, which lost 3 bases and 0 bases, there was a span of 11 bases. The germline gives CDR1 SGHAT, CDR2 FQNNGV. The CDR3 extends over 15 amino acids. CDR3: CASSLSGGMNTEAFF. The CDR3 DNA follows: TGTGCCAGCAGCTTGAGTGGAGGGATGAACACTGAAGCTTTCTTT.

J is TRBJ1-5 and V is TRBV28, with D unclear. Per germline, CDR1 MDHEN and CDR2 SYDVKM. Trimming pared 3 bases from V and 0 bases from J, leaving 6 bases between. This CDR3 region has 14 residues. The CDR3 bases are TGTGCCAGCAGTTTGAGGGATAGCAATCAGCCCCAGCATTTT. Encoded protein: CASSLRDSNQPQHF.

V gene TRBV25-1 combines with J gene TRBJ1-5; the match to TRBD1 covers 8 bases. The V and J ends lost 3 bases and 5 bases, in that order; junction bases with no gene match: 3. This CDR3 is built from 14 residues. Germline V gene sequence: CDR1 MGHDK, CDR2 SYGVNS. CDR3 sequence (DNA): TGTGCCAGCAGTGAGACAGGGGCTTATCAGCCCCAGCATTTT. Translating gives CASSETGAYQPQHF.

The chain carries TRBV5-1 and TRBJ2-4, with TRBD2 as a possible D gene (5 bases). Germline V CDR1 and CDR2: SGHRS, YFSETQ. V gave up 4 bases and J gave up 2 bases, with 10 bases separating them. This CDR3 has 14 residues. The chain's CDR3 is CASSPGFTKNIQYF. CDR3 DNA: TGCGCCAGCAGCCCGGGGTTTACCAAAAACATTCAGTACTTC. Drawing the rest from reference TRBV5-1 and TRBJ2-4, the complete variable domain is KAGVTQTPRYLIKTRGQQVTLSCSPISGHRSVSWYQQTPGQGLQFLFEYFSETQRNKGNFPGRFSGRQFSNSRSEMNVSTLELGDSALYLCASSPGFTKNIQYFGAGTRLSVL.